The source of this T cell receptor beta chain is a study of glioma-infiltrating T cells after dendritic cell vaccination. Study-wide background: Pretreatment tumor was residual fresh-frozen tissue from the lysate-preparation resection.

Comment on this clone: Its antigen remains unknown.

H&E staining confirmed tumor content above 20% in tissue. Germline V lookup: CDR1 SGHAT, CDR2 FQNNGV. The CDR3 runs 17 residues. V dropped 7 bases and J dropped 4; count of bases not matched to a gene: 16. General study results and limits: Only a small number of patients had complete blood and tumor samples.

Amplification used 60 V beta primers and 13 J beta primers. Some clones are missing from TCRdb's copy, which holds only in-frame ones; the method was immunoSEQ multiplex PCR. The table lists 2,500 to 4,000 clones, 75% to 80% of them singletons. The origin of this receptor is a human donor with glioblastoma. The sample was tumor tissue, taken before dendritic cell vaccination. The chain combines TRBV11-2 with TRBJ2-5; 9 nucleotides match TRBD2. The CDR3 region is CASTTEGPKRGAETQYF. Written as DNA, the CDR3 is TGTGCCAGCACTACAGAGGGGCCAAAGCGGGGGGCAGAGACCCAGTACTTC.